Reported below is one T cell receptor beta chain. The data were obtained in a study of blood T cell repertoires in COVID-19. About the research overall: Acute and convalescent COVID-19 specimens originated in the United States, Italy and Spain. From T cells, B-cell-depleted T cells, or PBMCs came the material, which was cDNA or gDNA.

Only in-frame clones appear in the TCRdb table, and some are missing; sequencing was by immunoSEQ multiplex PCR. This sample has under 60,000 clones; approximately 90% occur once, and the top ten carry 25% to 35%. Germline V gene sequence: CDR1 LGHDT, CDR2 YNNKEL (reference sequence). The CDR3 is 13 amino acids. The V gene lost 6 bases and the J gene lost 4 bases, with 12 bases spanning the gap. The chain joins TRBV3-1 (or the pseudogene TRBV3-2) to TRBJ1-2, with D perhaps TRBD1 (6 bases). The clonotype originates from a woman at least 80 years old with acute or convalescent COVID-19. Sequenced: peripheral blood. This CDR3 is CASRSDSLYGYTF. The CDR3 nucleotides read TGTGCCAGCAGGTCGGACAGCCTCTATGGCTACACCTTC.